The entry below gives a single T cell receptor beta chain sequence along with its context. The antigen remains unidentified. The data stem from a study of ipilimumab plus nivolumab after autologous stem cell transplantation. The protocol was immunoSEQ multiplex PCR, while the TCRdb copy is restricted to in-frame clones and leaves out a portion. Of approximately 84,000 clones listed, 75% to 85% were seen once; the top ten hold roughly 2%. Whole-study findings and limits: TCR repertoire, Treg phenotype and gut microbiota reportedly support more study of this approach.

The receptor's source is a male donor with diffuse large B-cell lymphoma. Sequenced material: PBMCs, taken in a trial of ipilimumab plus nivolumab as post-transplant consolidation.

Here the CDR3 reads CAISESRGQGGDQPQHF. DNA of the CDR3: TGTGCCATCAGTGAGTCGAGGGGGCAGGGAGGAGATCAGCCCCAGCATTTT. This rearrangement joins TRBV10-3 to TRBJ1-5; 7 bases match TRBD1. There are 17 residues in the CDR3. Looked up from germline, CDR1 is ENHRY and CDR2 is SYGVKD. V lost 0 bases, J lost 5 bases, and 10 bases stayed unmatched.